What follows are 8 T cell receptor beta chains derived from one specimen sequenced in a study of naive and memory T cell subsets. The beta constant-region primer was an equimolar mix of two oligonucleotides covering TRBC1 and TRBC2. Nested alpha and beta constant-region primers with the SP2 primer drove four PCR rounds on ligated cDNA. TCRdb reprocessed the UMI-ligation and nested PCR reads via MiXCR and lists one record per CDR3 protein. The sample carries roughly 17,000 distinct CDR3 sequences, just over 8.5% recorded once. Sequencing input: central memory CD8+ T cells from blood. These receptors were collected from a human donor in good health.

This clonotype was counted ten times or more. The CDR3 region is CASSQSLWGTSDYNEQFF. In nucleotides, the CDR3 is TGCGCCAGCAGCCAGTCCCTATGGGGGACTAGCGACTACAATGAGCAGTTCTTC. The chain employs TRBV4-3 and TRBJ2-1; 10 bases line up with TRBD2. The CDR3 runs to 18 residues. V was pared by 3 bases and J by 3 bases, with 11 bases of the junction left unmatched. The germline gives CDR1 LGHNA, CDR2 YSLEER.

This chain uses TRBV7-9 with TRBJ2-5, with 7 bases matching TRBD1. CDR1 and CDR2 (germline): SEHNR, FQNEAQ (reference sequence). The CDR3 has 14 amino acids. V shed 5 bases and J 5 bases; nucleotides not matched to a gene: 8. The CDR3 DNA reads as TGTGCCAGCAGCCCGAGACAGGGAATGGAGACCCAGTACTTC. This sequence encodes CASSPRQGMETQYF.

This clonotype appeared many times. The chain employs TRBV2 and TRBJ2-2, with D hard to call. The CDR3 runs 12 residues. Per germline, CDR1 SNHLY and CDR2 FYNNEI. The V end lost 9 bases, the J end lost 3 bases, and 8 bases lay between the germline ends. CDR3: CASKDHTGELFF. The CDR3 DNA is TGTGCCAGTAAGGATCACACCGGGGAGCTGTTTTTT.

The chain recombines TRBV20-1 with TRBJ2-1; possibly TRBD2 for D (6 bases). Per germline, CDR1 DFQATT and CDR2 SNEGSKA (reference sequence). V was clipped by 5 bases and J by 12 bases, with 23 bases between them. This CDR3 has 14 amino acids. CDR3 nucleotides: TGCAGTGCTTCAGAGGCGGGATGTTCGCAAGGGCAGTTCTTC. Amino acids: CSASEAGCSQGQFF.

This clonotype is labeled medium-sized. The gene calls are TRBV4-2 and TRBJ2-1; TRBD2 agrees at 11 bases. The length of the CDR3 is 17 residues. In germline, CDR1 is LGHNA, CDR2 YNFKEQ. With V trimmed by 0 bases and J by 9 bases, 10 bases remained unmatched. For the CDR3, the DNA is TGTGCCAGCAGCCAAGAGTCCGGTCTAGCGGGGGGCGGTGAGCAGTTCTTC. This encodes CASSQESGLAGGGEQFF.

This clonotype was seen repeatedly, ten times or more. V usage is TRBV2 and J usage is TRBJ1-5, with 7 bases matching TRBD1. This CDR3 is 16 amino acids long. The V gene's germline CDR1 is SNHLY and CDR2 FYNNEI. V lost 6 bases to trimming and J lost 4 bases; unmatched junction nucleotides: 12. The CDR3 coding sequence is TGTGCCAGCAGCACAGGGGTGTACGATTTAAATCAGCCCCAGCATTTT. Its protein is CASSTGVYDLNQPQHF.

The chain has TRBV5-4 and TRBJ2-3; 8 bases map to TRBD2. Germline assignment: CDR1 SGHNT and CDR2 YYREEE (reference sequence). V was pared by 3 bases and J by 3 bases, with 9 bases of the junction left unmatched. The CDR3 runs to 16 residues. CDR3 loop: CASSSDLGGGTDTQYF. The CDR3 DNA is TGTGCCAGCAGCTCTGACCTGGGCGGGGGGACAGATACGCAGTATTTT.

The rearrangement joins TRBV20-1 to TRBJ2-5; D possibly corresponds to TRBD1 (6 bases). Trimming removed 1 base at V and 2 bases at J, with 11 bases between. The CDR3 runs 14 residues. Germline CDR1 is DFQATT and CDR2 is SNEGSKA (reference sequence). DNA of the CDR3: TGCAGTGCTAGAGGGGACACCAAGCAAGAGACCCAGTACTTC. Translated: CSARGDTKQETQYF.